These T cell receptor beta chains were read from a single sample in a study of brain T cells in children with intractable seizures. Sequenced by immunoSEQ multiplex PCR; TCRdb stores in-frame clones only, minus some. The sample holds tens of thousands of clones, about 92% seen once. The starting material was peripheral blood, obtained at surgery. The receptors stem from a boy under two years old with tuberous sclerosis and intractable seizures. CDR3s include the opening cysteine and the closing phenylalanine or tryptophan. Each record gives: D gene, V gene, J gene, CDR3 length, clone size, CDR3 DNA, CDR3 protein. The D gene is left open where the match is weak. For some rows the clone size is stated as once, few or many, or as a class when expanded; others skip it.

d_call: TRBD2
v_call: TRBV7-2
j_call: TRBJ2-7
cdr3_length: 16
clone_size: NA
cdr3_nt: TGTGCCAGCAGCTTAGTAGCGGGGTCGGGCGGATACGAGCAGTACTTC
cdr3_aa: CASSLVAGSGGYEQYF

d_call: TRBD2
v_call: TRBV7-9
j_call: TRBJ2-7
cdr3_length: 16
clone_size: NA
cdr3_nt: TGTGCCAGCAGTAAACTAGCGGGGGGGCTAAAAAACGAGCAGTACTTC
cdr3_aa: CASSKLAGGLKNEQYF

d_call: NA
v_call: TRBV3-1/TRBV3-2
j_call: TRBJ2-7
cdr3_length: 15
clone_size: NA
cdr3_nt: TGTGCCAGCAGCCAAGGGCCCGGCAGGGCGTACGAGCAGTACTTC
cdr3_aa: CASSQGPGRAYEQYF

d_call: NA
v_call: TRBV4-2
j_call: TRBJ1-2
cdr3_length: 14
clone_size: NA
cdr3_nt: TGTGCCAGCAGCCAAGGACATTTAGGCAATGGCTACACCTTC
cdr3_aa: CASSQGHLGNGYTF

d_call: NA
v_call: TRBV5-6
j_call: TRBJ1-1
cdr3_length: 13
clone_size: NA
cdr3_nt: TGTGCCAGCAGCTTCCGACAGGACACTGAAGCTTTCTTT
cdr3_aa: CASSFRQDTEAFF

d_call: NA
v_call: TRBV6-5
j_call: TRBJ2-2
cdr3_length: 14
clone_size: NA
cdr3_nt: TGTGCCAGCAAGGGGCAGGGGAGGTCCGGGGAGCTGTTTTTT
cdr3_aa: CASKGQGRSGELFF

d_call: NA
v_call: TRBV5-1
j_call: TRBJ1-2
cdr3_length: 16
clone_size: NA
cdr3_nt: TGCGCCAGCAGCGGTGGGGAGGGGAAAGATGGCTATGGCTACACCTTC
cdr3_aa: CASSGGEGKDGYGYTF

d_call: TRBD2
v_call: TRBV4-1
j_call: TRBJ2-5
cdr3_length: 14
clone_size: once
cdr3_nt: TGCGCCAGCAGCAGAGCGGGGGGCAGGGAGACCCAGTACTTC
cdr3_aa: CASSRAGGRETQYF

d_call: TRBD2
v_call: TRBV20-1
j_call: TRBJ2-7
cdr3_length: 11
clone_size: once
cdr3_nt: TGCAGTCTTGGGGGGGAATACGAGCAGTACTTC
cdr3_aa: CSLGGEYEQYF

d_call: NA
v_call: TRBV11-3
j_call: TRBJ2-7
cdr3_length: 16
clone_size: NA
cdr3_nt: TGTGCCAGCAGCCCCTCTTGGGAAGCGTCCTCCTACGAGCAGTACTTC
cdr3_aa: CASSPSWEASSYEQYF

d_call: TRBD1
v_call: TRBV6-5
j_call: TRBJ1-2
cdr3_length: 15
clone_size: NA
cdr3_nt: TGTGCCAGCAGTTACTCGGACAGGGGTAACTATGGCTACACCTTC
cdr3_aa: CASSYSDRGNYGYTF

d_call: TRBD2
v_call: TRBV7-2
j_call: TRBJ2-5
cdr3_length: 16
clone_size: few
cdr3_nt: TGTGCCAGCAGCTTAGTTCCTAGCGGGATCCAAGAGACCCAGTACTTC
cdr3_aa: CASSLVPSGIQETQYF

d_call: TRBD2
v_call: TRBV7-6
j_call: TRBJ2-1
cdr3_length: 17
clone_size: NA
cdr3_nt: TGTGCCAGCAGCCCCCCGTTGCGGGAGGGCCCCTACAATGAGCAGTTCTTC
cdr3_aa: CASSPPLREGPYNEQFF

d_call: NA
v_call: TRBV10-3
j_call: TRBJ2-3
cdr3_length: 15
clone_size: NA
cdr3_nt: TGTGCCATCACGGAGGCAGGAAGGGGCGCAGATACGCAGTATTTT
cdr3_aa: CAITEAGRGADTQYF

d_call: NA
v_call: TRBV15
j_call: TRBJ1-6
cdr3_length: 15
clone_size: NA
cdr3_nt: TGTGCCACCAGCAGATCCGACGGTTGGAATTCACCCCTCCACTTT
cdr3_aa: CATSRSDGWNSPLHF

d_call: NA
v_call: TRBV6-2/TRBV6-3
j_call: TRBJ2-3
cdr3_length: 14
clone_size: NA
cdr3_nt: TGTGCCAGCAGTAACCGAAGGGGAGCCTTGGCGCAGTATTTT
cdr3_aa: CASSNRRGALAQYF

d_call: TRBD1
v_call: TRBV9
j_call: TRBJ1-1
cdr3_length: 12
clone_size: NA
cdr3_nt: TGTGCCAGCAGCGCCCAGGGGGCAGGGGCTTTCTTT
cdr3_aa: CASSAQGAGAFF

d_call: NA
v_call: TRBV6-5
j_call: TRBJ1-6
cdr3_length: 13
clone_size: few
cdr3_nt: TGTGCCAGCAGTTACTCGGGCCATTCACCCCTCCACTTT
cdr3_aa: CASSYSGHSPLHF

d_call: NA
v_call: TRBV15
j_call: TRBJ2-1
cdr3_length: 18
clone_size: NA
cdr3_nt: TGTGCCACCAGCAGACCTTACACAGGGCGAAGCCTAGGCAATGAGCAGTTCTTC
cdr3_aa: CATSRPYTGRSLGNEQFF

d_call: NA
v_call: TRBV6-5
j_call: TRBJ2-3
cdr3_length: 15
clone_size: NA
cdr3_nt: TGTGCCAGCAGTAGTTCTTGGGCGCAGACAGATACGCAGTATTTT
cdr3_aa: CASSSSWAQTDTQYF

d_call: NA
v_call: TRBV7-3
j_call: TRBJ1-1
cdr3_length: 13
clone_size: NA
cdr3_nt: TGTGCCAGCAGCTTAACCAGGTATGGTGAAGCTTTCTTT
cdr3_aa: CASSLTRYGEAFF

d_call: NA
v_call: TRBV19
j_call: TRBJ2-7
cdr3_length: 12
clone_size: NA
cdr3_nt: TGTGCCAGTAGTATGTCTGGGTCCGAGCAGTACTTC
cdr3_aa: CASSMSGSEQYF

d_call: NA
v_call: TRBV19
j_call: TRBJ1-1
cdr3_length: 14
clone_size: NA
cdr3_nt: TGTGCCAGTAGTATAGGCCGCGCGAACACTGAAGCTTTCTTT
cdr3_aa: CASSIGRANTEAFF

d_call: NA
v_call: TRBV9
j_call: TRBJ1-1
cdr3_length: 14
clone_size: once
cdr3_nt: TGTGCCAGCAGCGTAGAGGGAGCAGCGACTGAAGCTTTCTTT
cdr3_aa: CASSVEGAATEAFF

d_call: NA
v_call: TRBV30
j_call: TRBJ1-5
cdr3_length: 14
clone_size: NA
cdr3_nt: TGTGCCTGGAGCCAGTCCCCAGGCAATCAGCCCCAGCATTTT
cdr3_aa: CAWSQSPGNQPQHF

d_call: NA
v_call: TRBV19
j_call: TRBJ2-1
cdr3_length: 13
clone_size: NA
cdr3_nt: TGTGCCAGTAGTACCACCGAGTACAATGAGCAGTTCTTC
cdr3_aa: CASSTTEYNEQFF

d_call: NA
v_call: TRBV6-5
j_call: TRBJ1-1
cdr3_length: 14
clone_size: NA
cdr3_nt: TGTGCCAGCAGTTACGATCGACGGGCGACTGAAGCTTTCTTT
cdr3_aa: CASSYDRRATEAFF

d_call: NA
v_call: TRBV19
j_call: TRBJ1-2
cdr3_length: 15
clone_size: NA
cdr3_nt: TGTGCCAGTAGTCTCGGGGGGGGAGGGAACTATGGCTACACCTTC
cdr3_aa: CASSLGGGGNYGYTF

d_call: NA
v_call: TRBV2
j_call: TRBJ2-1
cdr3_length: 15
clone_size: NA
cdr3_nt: TGTGCCAGCAGTGAGGGGACAACTCGCCACAATGAGCAGTTCTTC
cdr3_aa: CASSEGTTRHNEQFF

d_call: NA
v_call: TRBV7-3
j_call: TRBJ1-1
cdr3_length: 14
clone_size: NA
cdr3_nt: TGTGCCAGCAGCTTTGGGGCTACGAACACTGAAGCTTTCTTT
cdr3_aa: CASSFGATNTEAFF

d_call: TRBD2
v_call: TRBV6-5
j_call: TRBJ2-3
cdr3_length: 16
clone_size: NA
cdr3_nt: TGTGCCAGCAGTTATCGCGGGGGGGCCATAACAGATACGCAGTATTTT
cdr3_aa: CASSYRGGAITDTQYF

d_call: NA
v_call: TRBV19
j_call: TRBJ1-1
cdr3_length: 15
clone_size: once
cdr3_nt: TGTGCCAGTAGTATAGGGCAGCTCTTCAACACTGAAGCTTTCTTT
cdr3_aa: CASSIGQLFNTEAFF

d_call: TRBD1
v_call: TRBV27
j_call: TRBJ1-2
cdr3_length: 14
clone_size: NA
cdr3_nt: TGTGCCAGCACCAGCAGGGGGCGGATGGAGGGCTACACCTTC
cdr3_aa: CASTSRGRMEGYTF

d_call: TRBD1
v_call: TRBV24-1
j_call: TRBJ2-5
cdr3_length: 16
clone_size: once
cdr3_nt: TGTGCCACCAGTGACCCGACAGGGGGCGCAGGAGAGACCCAGTACTTC
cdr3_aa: CATSDPTGGAGETQYF

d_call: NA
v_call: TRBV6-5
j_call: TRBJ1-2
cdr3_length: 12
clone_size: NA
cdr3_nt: TGTGCCAGCAGCGGGGCCGACTATGGCTACACCTTC
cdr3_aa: CASSGADYGYTF

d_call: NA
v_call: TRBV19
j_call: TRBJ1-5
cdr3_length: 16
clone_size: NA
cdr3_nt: TGTGCCAGTAGTATATCGGGCACGAGCGCGGGGCTGGCCCAGCATTTT
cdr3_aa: CASSISGTSAGLAQHF

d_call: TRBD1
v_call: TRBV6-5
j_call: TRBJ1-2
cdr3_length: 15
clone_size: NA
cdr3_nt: TGTGCCAGCAGCGAGGGGCAGGGGGGTAGGTATGGCTACACCTTC
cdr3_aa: CASSEGQGGRYGYTF

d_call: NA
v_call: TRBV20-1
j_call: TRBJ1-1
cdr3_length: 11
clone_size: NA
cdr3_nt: TGCAGTGCTCGCCTGGACAGCGAAGCTTTCTTT
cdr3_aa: CSARLDSEAFF

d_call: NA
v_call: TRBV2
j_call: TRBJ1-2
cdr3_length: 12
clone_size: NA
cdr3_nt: TGTGCCAGCAAGGGGGGCGTCTATGGCTACACCTTC
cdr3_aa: CASKGGVYGYTF

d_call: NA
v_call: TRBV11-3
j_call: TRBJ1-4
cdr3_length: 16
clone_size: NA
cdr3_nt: TGTGCCAGCAGCTTAGCCCAGGGTGTGCCTAATGAAAAACTGTTTTTT
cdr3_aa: CASSLAQGVPNEKLFF

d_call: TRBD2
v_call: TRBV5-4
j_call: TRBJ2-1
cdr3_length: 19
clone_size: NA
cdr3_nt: TGTGCCAGCAGCCTAGGTAATAGCGGGGGTCATTTCTCCTACAATGAGCAGTTCTTC
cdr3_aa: CASSLGNSGGHFSYNEQFF

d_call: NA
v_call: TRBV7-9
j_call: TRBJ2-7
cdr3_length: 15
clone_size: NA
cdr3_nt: TGTGCCAGCAGCACGCCCGGAGACAGCAACTACGAGCAGTACTTC
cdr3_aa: CASSTPGDSNYEQYF

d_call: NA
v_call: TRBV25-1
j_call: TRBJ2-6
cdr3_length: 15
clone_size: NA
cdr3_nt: TGTGCCAGCAGCCCTCAGTCCTCTGGGGCCAACGTCCTGACTTTC
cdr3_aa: CASSPQSSGANVLTF

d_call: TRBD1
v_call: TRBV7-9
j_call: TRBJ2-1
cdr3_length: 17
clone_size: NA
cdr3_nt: TGTGCCAGCAGGTCTACCACCGGGACAGGCCTCTACAATGAGCAGTTCTTC
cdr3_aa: CASRSTTGTGLYNEQFF

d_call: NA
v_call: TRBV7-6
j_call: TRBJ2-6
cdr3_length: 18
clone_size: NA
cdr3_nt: TGTGCCAGCAGCCCCCGGACAGAGGCACACTCTGGGGCCAACGTCCTGACTTTC
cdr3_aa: CASSPRTEAHSGANVLTF

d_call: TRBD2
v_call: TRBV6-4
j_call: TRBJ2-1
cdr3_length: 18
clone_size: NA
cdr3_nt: TGTGCCAGCAGTTCGACTAGCGGGAGTATAAGGGCCTACAATGAGCAGTTCTTC
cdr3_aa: CASSSTSGSIRAYNEQFF

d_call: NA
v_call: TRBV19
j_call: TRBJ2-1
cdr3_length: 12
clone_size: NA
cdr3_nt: TGTGCCAGTAGTATTTTGCCGGAAGAGCAGTTCTTC
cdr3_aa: CASSILPEEQFF

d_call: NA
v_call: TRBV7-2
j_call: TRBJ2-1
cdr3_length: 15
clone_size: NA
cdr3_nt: TGTGCCAGCAGCTTAGGTCTTTGGGGGATTGGTGAGCAGTTCTTC
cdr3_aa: CASSLGLWGIGEQFF

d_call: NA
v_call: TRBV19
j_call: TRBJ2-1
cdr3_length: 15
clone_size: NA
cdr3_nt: TGTGCCAGTAGTCCGGGAGCCTCCTCCTACAATGAGCAGTTCTTC
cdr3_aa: CASSPGASSYNEQFF